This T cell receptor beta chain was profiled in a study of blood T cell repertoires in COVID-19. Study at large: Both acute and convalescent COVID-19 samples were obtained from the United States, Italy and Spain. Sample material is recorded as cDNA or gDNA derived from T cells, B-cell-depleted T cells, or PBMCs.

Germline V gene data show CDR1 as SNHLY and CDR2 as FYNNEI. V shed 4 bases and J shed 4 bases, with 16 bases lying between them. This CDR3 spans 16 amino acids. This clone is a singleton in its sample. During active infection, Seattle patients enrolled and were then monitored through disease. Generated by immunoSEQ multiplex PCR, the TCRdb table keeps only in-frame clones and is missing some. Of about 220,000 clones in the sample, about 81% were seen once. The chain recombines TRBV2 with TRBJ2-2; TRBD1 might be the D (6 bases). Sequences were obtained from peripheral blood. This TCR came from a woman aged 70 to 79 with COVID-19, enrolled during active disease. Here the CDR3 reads CASSGPDSRGTGELFF. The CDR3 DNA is TGTGCCAGCAGTGGACCGGACAGCCGAGGCACCGGGGAGCTGTTTTTT.